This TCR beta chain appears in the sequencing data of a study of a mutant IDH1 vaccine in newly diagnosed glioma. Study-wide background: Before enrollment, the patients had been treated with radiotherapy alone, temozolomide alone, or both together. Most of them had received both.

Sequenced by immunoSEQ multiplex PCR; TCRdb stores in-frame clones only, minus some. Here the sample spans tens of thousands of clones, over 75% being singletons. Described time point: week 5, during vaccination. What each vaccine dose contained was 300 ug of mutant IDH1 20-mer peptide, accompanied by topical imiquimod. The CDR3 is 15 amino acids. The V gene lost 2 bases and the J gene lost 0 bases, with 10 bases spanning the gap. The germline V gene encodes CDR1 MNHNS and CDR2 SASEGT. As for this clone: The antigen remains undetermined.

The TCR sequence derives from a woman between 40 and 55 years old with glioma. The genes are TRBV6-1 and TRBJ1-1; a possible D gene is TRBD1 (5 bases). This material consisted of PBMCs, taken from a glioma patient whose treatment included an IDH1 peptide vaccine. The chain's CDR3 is CASSEYGGLNTEAFF. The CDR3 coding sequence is TGTGCCAGCAGTGAATATGGGGGATTGAACACTGAAGCTTTCTTT.